This TCR beta chain was captured in a study of blood T cell repertoires in COVID-19. Study-level background: Both acute and convalescent COVID-19 samples were obtained from the United States, Italy and Spain. In each case, the material was cDNA or gDNA derived from T cells, B-cell-depleted T cells, or PBMCs.

The repertoire was sequenced with immunoSEQ multiplex PCR; TCRdb's copy has only in-frame clones and lacks some. The repertoire has 250,000 or so clones, 70% to 90% of them found once; the top ten carry approximately 6.6%. The germline V gene has CDR1 SGHTA and CDR2 FQGNSA. This CDR3 region has 15 residues. Trimming cost V 2 bases and J 6 bases, with 14 bases left between them. Living in 24 US areas, the participants were between roughly 18 and 90 years of age. Exposed enrollees had met someone with a PCR-confirmed or clinician-diagnosed COVID-19 case at some point within the 2 weeks before study entry.

This clonotype originated in a woman aged 45 to 65 who had been exposed to COVID-19. Sequencing was done on a sample of PBMCs or T cells enriched from blood (not recorded which). The V gene is TRBV7-2, the J gene TRBJ1-5, with D possibly being TRBD1 (5 bases). The CDR3 region has the DNA TGTGCCAGCAGCTTATACGTCGGGGGGGGTCAGCCCCAGCATTTT. Its translation is CASSLYVGGGQPQHF.